This T cell receptor beta chain was identified during a study of T cell responses to AZD1222 COVID-19 vaccine. TCRdb's table, derived via immunoSEQ multiplex PCR, lists solely in-frame clones and lacks some. The sample consists of roughly 48,000 clones, about nine tenths of them appearing once. General study results and limits: Donors were chiefly white British, with a greater number of females, and clonal diversity was perhaps underestimated. Targets within unmutated variant regions were reportedly found for nearly half of spike-specific TCRs.

Notes on this clone: As yet, its antigen is unknown.

The material sequenced was peripheral blood, taken 28 days after the second AZD1222 dose. The receptor's source is an adult who received the AZD1222 COVID-19 vaccine.

The CDR3 DNA sequence: TGTGCCAGCAGTCCGGGGACGGCCTACGAGCAGTACTTC. Its protein product is CASSPGTAYEQYF. The J gene is TRBJ2-7, the V gene TRBV6-5; the D gene could be TRBD1 or TRBD2 (5 bases each). Trimming removed 5 bases at V and 2 bases at J, with 10 bases between. Per the germline V gene, CDR1 is MNHEY and CDR2 is SVGAGI. This CDR3 is 13 amino acids long.